Included here is one T cell receptor (beta chain) sequence, with context. The antigen is undetermined. The CDR3 length is 15 residues. Germline V gene sequence: CDR1 MNHEY, CDR2 SVGAGI. The V segment lost 4 bases and the J segment 4 bases; nucleotides outside the gene matches: 9. This specimen belongs to a study of STAT5B mutations in CD4+ large granular lymphocyte leukemia. General study points: No patients shared main leukemic clonotypes, though about 25% appeared at low frequency elsewhere. Higher CD4+ than CD8+ T-LGLL clonality might reflect small sample size. TRBV06-family usage was enriched in top patient clones (8/27) versus controls (2/35). Without putative leukemic clones, patient CD4-sorted repertoires remained more clonal than healthy CD4+ repertoires.

Produced via immunoSEQ multiplex PCR; TCRdb's table is partial and in-frame only. This sample has 20,000 to 25,000 clones, with more than 65% found just once. This chain joins TRBV6-5 and TRBJ1-2; 7 nucleotides agree with TRBD1. The source is a human donor in good health. The specimen sequenced was CD4+ T cells from blood buffy coats. The CDR3 DNA reads as TGTGCCAGCAGTTCTCGAAGGGACAGCCCCTATGGCTACACCTTC. It encodes CASSSRRDSPYGYTF.